Listed below are T cell receptor beta chains from one sample, sequenced in a study of OX40 agonist ivuxolimab in advanced cancers. Profiling relied on immunoSEQ multiplex PCR, and the TCRdb table lists in-frame clones only, not all of them. This sample has some 73,000 clones, with 88% found just once. The sample in question was CD4+ or CD8+ T cells sorted from blood, obtained in a trial of the OX40 agonist ivuxolimab. These receptors were obtained from an adult with an advanced solid tumor such as melanoma, head and neck, liver or kidney cancer. Each CDR3 is given with its conserved first and last residue.

TRBV7-9	CASSLQGNQPQHF
TRBV5-1	CASSLMGNTIYF
TRBV28	CASRGSGAAGELFF
TRBV2	CASRPGVESYGYTF
TRBV28	CASSRAGHRSGANVLTF
TRBV6-1	CASSQQDYTQYF
TRBV4-1	CASSQGQSSNEKLFF
TRBV15	CATSRDTREKLFF
TRBV27	CASTREGSYEQYF
TRBV4-3	CASSQTSRRKETQYF
TRBV6-6	CASRGAPLFGYTF
TRBV11-3	CASSLPTVNYGYTF
TRBV7-3	CASSLRRGTGELFF
TRBV25-1	CASKGLAEPPHGEQFF
TRBV19	CASSIFAGRGTEAFF
TRBV5-1	CASSSRTGGPIKRAEQFF
TRBV2	CASSEVQGHSNQPQHF
TRBV19	CASSIDGQGVTDTQYF
TRBV15	CATSRDVDGGVVEQYF
TRBV11-2	CASSLEGEGYGYTF
TRBV5-1	CASSLQHPSGANVLTF
TRBV6-9	CASNYLGPYNSPLHF
TRBV30	CAWSRTSAQETQYF
TRBV6-1	CASSTSRVPYEQYF
TRBV2	CASSRDPGETQYF
TRBV28	CASSLPTGNYGYTF
TRBV19	CASSVTGGQETQYF
TRBV29-1	CSVADRDGNQPQHF
TRBV4-3	CASSQEVGGHNYGYTF
TRBV30	CAWKGLAGHSASSYEQYF
TRBV9	CASTMTGKSGYTF
TRBV30	CAWSLTGVDGELFF
TRBV28	CASSLEGWLRTGELFF